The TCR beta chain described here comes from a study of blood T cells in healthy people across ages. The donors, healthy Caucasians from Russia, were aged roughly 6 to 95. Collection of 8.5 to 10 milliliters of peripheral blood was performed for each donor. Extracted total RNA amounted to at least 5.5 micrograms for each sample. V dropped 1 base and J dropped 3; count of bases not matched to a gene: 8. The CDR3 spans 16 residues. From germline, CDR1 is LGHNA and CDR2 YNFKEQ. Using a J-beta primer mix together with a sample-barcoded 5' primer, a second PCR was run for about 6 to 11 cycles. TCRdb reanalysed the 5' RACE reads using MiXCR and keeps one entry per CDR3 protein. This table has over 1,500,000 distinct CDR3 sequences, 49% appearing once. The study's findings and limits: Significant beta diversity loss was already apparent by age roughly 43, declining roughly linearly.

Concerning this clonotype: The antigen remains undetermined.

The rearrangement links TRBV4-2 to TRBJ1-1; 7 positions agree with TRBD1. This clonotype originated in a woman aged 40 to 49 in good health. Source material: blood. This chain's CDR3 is CASSQAPTGTYTEAFF. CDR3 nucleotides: TGTGCCAGCAGCCAAGCCCCGACAGGGACTTACACTGAAGCTTTCTTT.